This T cell receptor beta chain was captured by sequencing in a study of identical twins. This CDR3 has 14 amino acids. Germline V lookup: CDR1 SEHNR, CDR2 FQNEAQ (reference sequence). V lost 6 bases and J 6 bases, leaving 16 bases between the germline ends. Template switching created a universal primer site, and the cDNA included unique molecular identifiers. MiXCR, applied by TCRdb to the 5' RACE reads, yields one record per CDR3 protein. Among 140,000 to 150,000 distinct CDR3 sequences listed, roughly 3.5% were seen once. Healthy Caucasians were all of the donors. Source material: memory T cells sorted from blood. The V call is TRBV7-9, the J call TRBJ2-3; D is perhaps TRBD1 (6 bases). The clonotype originates from a man younger than 30 in good health. As DNA, the CDR3 is TGTGCCAGCAGGGATGACAGGCGTCTTGATACGCAGTATTTT. Translation: CASRDDRRLDTQYF.